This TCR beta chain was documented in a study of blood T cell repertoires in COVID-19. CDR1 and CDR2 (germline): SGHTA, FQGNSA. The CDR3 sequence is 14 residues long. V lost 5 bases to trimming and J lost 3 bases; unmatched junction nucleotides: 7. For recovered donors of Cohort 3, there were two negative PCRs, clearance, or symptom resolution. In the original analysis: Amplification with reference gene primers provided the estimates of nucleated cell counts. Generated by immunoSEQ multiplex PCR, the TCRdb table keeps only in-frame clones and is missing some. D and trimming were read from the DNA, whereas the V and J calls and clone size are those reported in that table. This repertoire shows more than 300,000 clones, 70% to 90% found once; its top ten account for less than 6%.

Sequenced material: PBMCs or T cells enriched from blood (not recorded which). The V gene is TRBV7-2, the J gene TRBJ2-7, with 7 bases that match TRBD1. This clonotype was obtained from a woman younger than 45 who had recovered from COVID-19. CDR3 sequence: CASSPRQGSYEQYF. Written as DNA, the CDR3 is TGTGCCAGCAGCCCCCGACAGGGAAGCTACGAGCAGTACTTC.